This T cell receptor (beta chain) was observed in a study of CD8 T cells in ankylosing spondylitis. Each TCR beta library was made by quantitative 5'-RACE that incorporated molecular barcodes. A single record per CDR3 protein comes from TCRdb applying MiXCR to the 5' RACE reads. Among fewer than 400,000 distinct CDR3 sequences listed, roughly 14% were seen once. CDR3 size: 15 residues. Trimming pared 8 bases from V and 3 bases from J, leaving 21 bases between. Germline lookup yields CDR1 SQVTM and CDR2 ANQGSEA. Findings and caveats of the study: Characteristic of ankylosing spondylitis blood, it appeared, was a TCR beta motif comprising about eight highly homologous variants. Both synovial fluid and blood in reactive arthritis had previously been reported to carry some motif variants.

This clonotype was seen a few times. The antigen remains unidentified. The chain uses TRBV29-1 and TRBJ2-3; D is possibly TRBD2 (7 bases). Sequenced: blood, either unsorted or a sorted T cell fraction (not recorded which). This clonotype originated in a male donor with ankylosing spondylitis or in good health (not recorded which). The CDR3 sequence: CSFWGGLRGTDTQYF. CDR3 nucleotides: TGCAGCTTTTGGGGGGGCCTCAGAGGAACAGATACGCAGTATTTT.